This entry concerns a single T cell receptor (beta chain). The CDR3 loop spans 16 amino acids. Germline-derived CDR1 and CDR2 are MNHEY and SMNVEV (reference sequence). V dropped 3 bases and J dropped 2 bases, with 14 bases sitting between them. The sample is drawn from a study of Ad26.COV2.S vaccination and SARS-CoV-2 variants. The treatment is: about 20 received Ad26.COV2.S at low or high dose, single or two shots; 5 received placebo; per-sample allocation not given. Sample collection was performed on day 63 after the first vaccine or placebo injection. The shot given was an Ad26 vector that makes Wuhan-strain SARS-CoV-2 spike. Clones were read by immunoSEQ multiplex PCR, and TCRdb kept only the in-frame ones, dropping some. This sample has 350,000 to 450,000 clones, with roughly 90% found just once.

The chain recombines TRBV27 with TRBJ1-5, with D possibly TRBD1 on 5 matching bases. The clonotype originates from a person aged 18-65 years who received the Ad26.COV2.S COVID-19 vaccine or a placebo. The sequencing here drew on peripheral blood, taken in a trial of Ad26.COV2.S vaccine versus placebo. CDR3 amino acids: CASSFLGGSGNQPQHF. In DNA, the CDR3 is TGTGCCAGCAGTTTCCTGGGGGGGTCCGGCAATCAGCCCCAGCATTTT.